The 4 T cell receptor beta chains presented below share a single source sample, sequenced in a study of cytomegalovirus exposure and HLA in healthy donors (dated by TCRdb to 2016 to 2017). The library was prepared using the immunoSEQ multiplex PCR assay. For the multiplex PCR, a mixture combining 60 forward primers for TCR Vbeta segments and 13 reverse primers for TCR Jbeta segments was used. Held by TCRdb, this immuneACCESS table contains in-frame sequences only and omits some clones. Under half of the omission traces to an unresolved V gene where checked; the cause of the rest is unknown. Across this sample there are about 160,000 clones, with around three quarters seen only once. The ten biggest clones cover roughly 6.6% of the sample. The source material was PBMCs. All receptors come from a man aged 35 to 55 in good health and CMV-seropositive.

The CDR3 here is CASRSLAVSYNEQFF. Written as DNA, the CDR3 is TGCGCCAGCAGGAGTCTAGCGGTCTCCTACAATGAGCAGTTCTTC. The chain joins TRBV5-1 to TRBJ2-1; 7 bases fit TRBD2. Germline loops: CDR1 SGHRS, CDR2 YFSETQ. The V and J ends lost 5 bases and 0 bases, in that order; junction bases with no gene match: 5. The CDR3 runs 15 residues.

This sequence joins TRBV4-2 and TRBJ2-3; 16 bases are a match to TRBD2. The germline V gene encodes CDR1 LGHNA and CDR2 YNFKEQ. CDR3 length: 16 amino acids. The V and J ends lost 3 bases and 6 bases, in that order; junction bases with no gene match: 3. The CDR3 region has the DNA TGTGCCAGCAGCCAGGGACTAGCGGGGGGGCGGGATACGCAGTATTTT. Amino acid sequence: CASSQGLAGGRDTQYF.

The chain uses TRBV6-6 and TRBJ2-7, with 8 bases matching TRBD2. This CDR3 is 14 amino acids long. Germline loops: CDR1 MNHNY, CDR2 SVGAGI (reference sequence). After removal of 2 bases from V and 6 bases from J, the junction contained 6 bases not matched to a gene. This CDR3 is CASSYEVSGVEQYF. The CDR3 DNA sequence: TGTGCCAGCAGTTACGAGGTTAGCGGGGTCGAGCAGTACTTC.

The rearrangement links TRBV5-4 to TRBJ2-2; 9 bases match TRBD1. The CDR3 has 15 residues. V lost 0 bases and J lost 4; bases outside the gene matches: 1. Germline lookup yields CDR1 SGHNT and CDR2 YYREEE (reference sequence). The CDR3 bases are TGTGCCAGCAGCTTGGACAGGGGGCGCACCGGGGAGCTGTTTTTT. It is translated as CASSLDRGRTGELFF.